The 30 T cell receptor beta chains below were found in one sample sequenced in a study of T cell repertoires in cytomegalovirus infection (dated by TCRdb to the late 2010s). For these TCRs, the target antigens are not known. This specimen's treatment or condition label, per the study, means: in vitro stimulation with specific CMV peptide epitopes to enrich CMV-specific T cells. TCRdb shows the sequencer as Illumina HiSeq 1500. TCRdb's own reprocessing of the public reads used fastp at Q25 and MiXCR and kept productive beta chains. Rows merge per CDR3 protein into single entries with the most common DNA and genes. This sample has a few hundred thousand distinct CDR3 sequences in its table, and roughly 43% of those were observed once. 48% of the sample belongs to the ten largest clones. The material sequenced was cultured PBMCs, taken from culture after CMV antigen stimulation. These receptors were obtained from a human donor in good health (CMV status not recorded). Some clones in this sample may be carry-over from other donors' samples.

This clonotype was counted a few times. This chain links TRBV12-3 or TRBV12-4 with TRBJ1-2, with TRBD1 identical over 12 bases. This CDR3 region has 18 residues. V was clipped by 6 bases and J by 6 bases; unmatched bases: 17. CDR3 sequence (DNA): TGTGCCAGCAGAAAGACCATAGTAGGGACAGGGGGCGTTCATGGCTACACCTTC. This sequence encodes CASRKTIVGTGGVHGYTF.

This clonotype was counted between two and nine times. The chain couples TRBV28 to TRBJ2-3; 7 nucleotides agree with TRBD1. V lost 3 bases to trimming and J lost 1 base; unmatched junction nucleotides: 4. The CDR3 length is 15 residues. Per germline, CDR1 MDHEN and CDR2 SYDVKM. CDR3 residues: CASSFPGTGTDTQYF. CDR3 coding DNA: TGTGCCAGCAGTTTCCCCGGGACAGGCACAGATACGCAGTATTTT.

This clonotype turned up a few times. This sequence joins TRBV7-6 and TRBJ2-7; no firm D call. Germline loops: CDR1 SGHVS, CDR2 FNYEAQ. This CDR3 spans 14 amino acids. Trimming pared 1 base from V and 3 bases from J, leaving 10 bases between. The CDR3 sequence is CASSLGSRVYEQYF. Here the CDR3 DNA reads TGTGCCAGCAGCTTAGGGAGCAGAGTCTACGAGCAGTACTTC.

In this sample, this clonotype turned up a few times. The chain links TRBV7-7 to TRBJ2-1; 9 nucleotides align to TRBD1. The V gene end was trimmed by 0 bases and the J gene end by 3 bases; junction bases not matched to a gene: 3. Germline V gene data show CDR1 as SSHAT and CDR2 as FNYEAQ (reference sequence). CDR3 length equals 16 residues. CDR3 amino acids: CASSLALGQGYNEQFF. CDR3 coding DNA: TGTGCCAGCAGCTTAGCGTTGGGACAGGGCTACAATGAGCAGTTCTTC.

This clonotype appeared a few times. The chain links TRBV18 to TRBJ1-6; D may be TRBD1 (6 bases). The CDR3 loop spans 14 amino acids. CDR1 is KGHSH and CDR2 is LQKENI in the germline V gene. V was trimmed by 1 base and J by 7 bases, leaving 8 bases between them. Written as DNA, the CDR3 is TGTGCCAGCTCACCACAGGGGGTAAATTCACCCCTCCACTTT. This encodes CASSPQGVNSPLHF.

This clonotype has just a few counts. The chain is built from TRBV6-6 and TRBJ2-2; TRBD2 might be the D (6 bases). This CDR3 contains 18 residues. V was shortened by 7 bases and J by 1 base, with 22 bases between the two germline ends. CDR1 MNHNY and CDR2 SVGAGI come from the germline V gene (reference sequence). The CDR3 sequence is CASTPLSLAGKNTGELFF. Written as DNA, the CDR3 is TGTGCCAGCACCCCCCTGAGCCTCGCGGGAAAGAACACCGGGGAGCTGTTTTTT.

On this clonotype: A much larger clone differs from this one at a single base, so this may be a read error. The chain couples TRBV7-2 to TRBJ2-7, with 9 bases lining up with TRBD1. The ends lost 3 bases at V and 5 bases at J; junction bases unmatched: 11. This CDR3 region has 16 residues. Per the germline V gene, CDR1 is SGHTA and CDR2 is FQGNSA. The CDR3 sequence is CASSFTSGTGRDEQYF. DNA of the CDR3: TGTGCCAGCAGCTTCACCTCCGGGACAGGGAGGGACGAGCAGTACTTC.

V gene TRBV11-2 combines with J gene TRBJ1-1; D unresolved. This CDR3 contains 13 residues. Trimming stripped 6 bases from V and 4 bases from J, with 12 bases between. Germline V lookup: CDR1 SGHAT, CDR2 FQNNGV. CDR3 sequence: CASRSQVGTEAFF. CDR3 coding DNA: TGTGCCAGCAGATCCCAGGTGGGCACTGAAGCTTTCTTT. The complete variable domain, with remaining parts taken from reference TRBV11-2 and TRBJ1-1, reads EAGVAQSPRYKIIEKRQSVAFWCNPISGHATLYWYQQILGQGPKLLIQFQNNGVVDDSQLPKDRFSAERLKGVDSTLKIQPAKLEDSAVYLCASRSQVGTEAFFGQGTRLTVV.

The chain recombines TRBV4-2 with TRBJ1-5; a weak D match, TRBD1 (5 bases). V gave up 1 base and J gave up 2 bases, with 21 bases separating them. Germline values: CDR1 LGHNA, CDR2 YNFKEQ. The CDR3 totals 19 residues. CDR3 region: CASSQVPGLFSGGNQPQHF. CDR3 DNA: TGTGCCAGCAGCCAAGTCCCGGGACTTTTTTCGGGGGGCAATCAGCCCCAGCATTTT.

The rearrangement uses TRBV4-1 and TRBJ2-5; 9 bases are a match to TRBD1. Per the germline V gene, CDR1 is MGHRA and CDR2 is YSYEKL. CDR3 length: 14 residues. V was pared by 4 bases and J by 5 bases, with 5 bases of the junction left unmatched. The DNA of the CDR3 is TGCGCCAGCAGCCCCACACAGGGGGCCGAGACCCAGTACTTC. Its protein is CASSPTQGAETQYF.

This clonotype was picked up a small number of times. The CDR3 bases are TGTGCCAGCAGCGCCTCTAGCGGGGGGTTTAGCGAGCAGTACTTC. Translation gives CASSASSGGFSEQYF. The V gene is TRBV7-6, the J gene TRBJ2-7, with 11 bases lining up with TRBD2. The CDR3 is 15 residues long. In germline, CDR1 is SGHVS, CDR2 FNYEAQ. The V and J ends lost 5 bases and 6 bases, in that order; junction bases with no gene match: 9.

This clonotype was counted a few times. The chain links TRBV19 to TRBJ1-1; tentatively, D is TRBD1 (6 bases). CDR1 is LNHDA, CDR2 SQIVND, per germline (reference sequence). This CDR3 contains 19 residues. Trimming removed 4 bases from V and 0 bases from J, with 24 bases in between. The CDR3, as DNA: TGTGCCAGTAGTAACACGCCTACAGGGCGCCTTTTGATGAACACTGAAGCTTTCTTT. It is translated as CASSNTPTGRLLMNTEAFF.

This clonotype was seen more than once but under ten times. V gene TRBV7-8 combines with J gene TRBJ2-2, with TRBD1 as a possible D gene (6 bases). The CDR3 loop spans 14 amino acids. V lost 5 bases, J lost 6 bases, and 13 bases lay in between. From germline, CDR1 is SGHVS and CDR2 FQNEAQ. The DNA for the CDR3 is TGTGCCAGCAGCGTAACAGGGCCTCCCGGGGAGCTGTTTTTT. It translates to CASSVTGPPGELFF.

The chain carries TRBV27 and TRBJ1-6; D might be TRBD1 (6 bases). CDR3 size: 15 residues. V lost 2 bases and J lost 6, with 11 bases in between. Looked up from germline, CDR1 is MNHEY and CDR2 is SMNVEV (reference sequence). The CDR3: CASSLRAGVNSPLHF. CDR3 DNA sequence: TGTGCCAGCAGTTTAAGGGCAGGGGTTAATTCACCCCTCCACTTT.

There are a few counts of this clonotype. The rearrangement joins TRBV7-2 to TRBJ2-3; 9 nucleotides match TRBD2. Per germline, CDR1 SGHTA and CDR2 FQGNSA. CDR3 length equals 16 residues. V dropped 4 bases and J dropped 0; count of bases not matched to a gene: 5. The CDR3 spells CASSYQAGGSTDTQYF. Written as DNA, the CDR3 is TGTGCCAGCAGCTACCAAGCGGGAGGTAGCACAGATACGCAGTATTTT. The entire variable domain, with the rest obtained from reference TRBV7-2 and TRBJ2-3, is as follows: GAGVSQSPSNKVTEKGKDVELRCDPISGHTALYWYRQSLGQGLEFLIYFQGNSAPDKSGLPSDRFSAERTGGSVSTLTIQRTQQEDSAVYLCASSYQAGGSTDTQYFGPGTRLTVL.

The chain links TRBV12-3 or TRBV12-4 to TRBJ2-3, with D unclear. This CDR3 region has 14 residues. V shed 1 base and J shed 2 bases, with 7 bases lying between them. The CDR3 protein is CASSLGVYTDTQYF. The CDR3 coding sequence is TGTGCCAGCAGTTTAGGGGTTTACACAGATACGCAGTATTTT.

This chain uses TRBV24-1 with TRBJ2-5; D call uncertain. Germline V gene sequence: CDR1 KGHDR, CDR2 SFDVKD. The V end was cut by 3 bases, the J end by 7 bases, with 11 bases between. This CDR3 spans 13 amino acids. DNA of the CDR3: TGTGCCACCAGTGATGGAAGTCCGGGGACCCAGTACTTC. This codes for CATSDGSPGTQYF.

The CDR3 bases are TGTGCCAGCAGCCTCCGGACTAGCGGGGGAGTCACAGATACGCAGTATTTT. Protein product: CASSLRTSGGVTDTQYF. The chain has TRBV4-2 and TRBJ2-3, with 13 bases identical to TRBD2. Trimming cost V 4 bases and J 2 bases; bases outside gene matches: 6. CDR3 size: 17 residues. Germline V lookup: CDR1 LGHNA, CDR2 YNFKEQ.

This clonotype was seen only once. The chain has TRBV6-2 or TRBV6-3 and TRBJ2-7; D not certain. The CDR3 consists of 15 residues. Trimming took 5 bases from V and 0 from J, leaving 14 bases between them. The germline V gene has CDR1 MNHEY and CDR2 SVGEGT. The CDR3 coding sequence is TGTGCCAGCAGTACTCGACTGATGAGCTCCTACGAGCAGTACTTC. It translates to CASSTRLMSSYEQYF.

V gene TRBV2 combines with J gene TRBJ1-6, with a possible D match to TRBD1 (6 bases). Trimming took 6 bases from V and 10 from J, leaving 22 bases between them. The germline CDR1 and CDR2 sequences are SNHLY and FYNNEI. The CDR3 is 16 residues long. In nucleotides, the CDR3 is TGTGCCAGCAGGCCCTGGGGGGGCGGGTTATTGTCACCCCTCCACTTT. Translated: CASRPWGGGLLSPLHF.

This clonotype was seen repeatedly, ten times or more. This sequence joins TRBV7-2 and TRBJ2-7, with D hard to call. Trimming removed 5 bases from V and 4 bases from J, with 15 bases in between. The V gene's germline CDR1 is SGHTA and CDR2 FQGNSA. The CDR3 runs 14 residues. The CDR3, as DNA: TGTGCCAGCAGCCCTCGGTCGCCGGCGTACGAGCAGTACTTC. Translating it yields CASSPRSPAYEQYF.

This clonotype showed up many times. This chain uses TRBV7-2 with TRBJ2-3, with D tentatively TRBD1 (6 bases). CDR1 and CDR2 (germline): SGHTA, FQGNSA. The CDR3 totals 14 residues. Deletions cut 3 bases from V and 4 bases from J, with 11 bases between. The CDR3 coding sequence is TGTGCCAGCAGCTTTGGGGGCCTCGCAGATACGCAGTATTTT. Translating it yields CASSFGGLADTQYF.

This clonotype has more than one count but fewer than ten. This chain joins TRBV14 and TRBJ1-5, with D possibly matching TRBD1 (6 bases). CDR1 is SGHDN and CDR2 is FVKESK in the germline V gene. The CDR3 length is 21 residues. V was pared by 0 bases and J by 6 bases, with 30 bases between. In nucleotides, the CDR3 is TGTGCCAGCAGCCAAGATTCCAATTTAGGGGGGGGCTACCCCTTAGGTCAGCCCCAGCATTTT. Translating it yields CASSQDSNLGGGYPLGQPQHF.

The chain recombines TRBV14 with TRBJ1-1; D is undetermined. Trimming removed 1 base at V and 8 bases at J, with 11 bases between. The V gene's germline CDR1 is SGHDN and CDR2 FVKESK. There are 13 residues in the CDR3. This CDR3 is CASSQVEGREAFF. The CDR3 DNA reads TGTGCCAGCAGCCAAGTGGAGGGTCGGGAAGCTTTCTTT.

This clonotype was seen more than once but under ten times. The V gene is TRBV7-2, the J gene TRBJ1-2; TRBD1 matches 7 bases. The CDR3 consists of 14 residues. V dropped 1 base and J dropped 8; count of bases not matched to a gene: 7. Germline CDR1 SGHTA, CDR2 FQGNSA. The CDR3: CASSLGLTGLGYTF. DNA for the CDR3: TGTGCCAGCAGCTTAGGCCTGACAGGGTTGGGCTACACCTTC.

This clonotype has more than one count but fewer than ten. V usage is TRBV7-2 and J usage is TRBJ2-7; 8 nucleotides line up with TRBD2. V lost 5 bases and J lost 4; bases outside the gene matches: 10. Germline lookup yields CDR1 SGHTA and CDR2 FQGNSA. The CDR3 spans 15 residues. The CDR3 loop reads CASSPGLAFDYEQYF. CDR3 DNA sequence: TGTGCCAGCAGCCCCGGACTAGCCTTCGATTACGAGCAGTACTTC.

The chain has TRBV11-2 and TRBJ1-5, with D tentatively TRBD1 (5 bases). The germline gives CDR1 SGHAT, CDR2 FQNNGV. Trimming left V 5 bases short and J 2 bases short, with 13 bases between. This CDR3 contains 15 residues. The CDR3 sequence: CASSAGAIGNQPQHF. In DNA, the CDR3 is TGTGCCAGCAGCGCCGGGGCCATCGGCAATCAGCCCCAGCATTTT.

The sample holds a few counts of this clonotype. The chain has TRBV7-2 and TRBJ2-2, with TRBD1 identical over 11 bases. The length of the CDR3 is 16 residues. Germline V gene lookup returns CDR1 SGHTA and CDR2 FQGNSA. Trimming at V came to 6 bases and at J to 7 bases, leaving 10 bases not matched to a gene. The CDR3 protein is CASRARTGGTIGELFF. As DNA, the CDR3 is TGTGCCAGCAGGGCGAGGACAGGGGGCACGATCGGGGAGCTGTTTTTT.

The rearrangement uses TRBV7-2 and TRBJ2-5; D not certain. The CDR3 is made up of 13 amino acids. Per germline, CDR1 SGHTA and CDR2 FQGNSA. Between the trimmed V and J ends, which lost 6 bases and 2 bases, there was a span of 10 bases. The CDR3 protein is CASRRRIQETQYF. The CDR3 DNA is TGTGCCAGCAGGCGGCGGATTCAAGAGACCCAGTACTTC.

A few counts support this clonotype. CDR3 in DNA: TGTGCCAGCAGCCTGGATCTACGTCGGACAGATACGCAGTATTTT. Protein: CASSLDLRRTDTQYF. This rearrangement joins TRBV7-2 to TRBJ2-3, with D hard to call. Germline values: CDR1 SGHTA, CDR2 FQGNSA. The germline V and J ends were trimmed by 5 bases and 3 bases, with 15 bases remaining between them. This CDR3 has 15 residues. The entire variable domain, with the rest obtained from reference TRBV7-2 and TRBJ2-3, is as follows: GAGVSQSPSNKVTEKGKDVELRCDPISGHTALYWYRQSLGQGLEFLIYFQGNSAPDKSGLPSDRFSAERTGGSVSTLTIQRTQQEDSAVYLCASSLDLRRTDTQYFGPGTRLTVL.